A single sample is the source of the 27 T cell receptor beta chains below, sequenced in a study of blood T cells in healthy people across ages. A sample-barcoded 5' primer and a J-beta primer mix were used in a second PCR of roughly 7 to 11 cycles. TCRdb independently ran MiXCR on the 5' RACE reads; one entry per CDR3 protein. The profile shows approximately 900,000 distinct CDR3 sequences, about 48% of them singletons. What was sequenced was blood. The receptor set was obtained from a man aged 30-40 years in good health.

This clonotype was counted between two and nine times. The chain has TRBV6-1 and TRBJ1-1; possible D gene TRBD1, 5 bases. V lost 0 bases, J lost 10 bases, and 18 bases lay in between. CDR1 is MNHNS and CDR2 is SASEGT in the germline V gene. This CDR3 has 15 amino acids. The CDR3 loop is CASSEAVDRAQGAFF. In DNA form, the CDR3 reads TGTGCCAGCAGTGAAGCCGTCGACAGAGCGCAGGGAGCTTTCTTT.

Concerning this clonotype: Germline and junction disagree at one end, which may indicate a read error. This chain uses TRBV7-2 with TRBJ2-3, with 8 bases that match TRBD2. CDR1 SGHTA and CDR2 FQGNSA come from the germline V gene. This CDR3 is built from 14 residues. The CDR3 sequence: CVSSLAASGDTQYF. As DNA, the CDR3 is TGTGTCAGCAGCTTAGCGGCTAGCGGGGATACGCAGTATTTT.

The J gene is TRBJ2-1, the V gene TRBV7-9; 10 positions match TRBD1. Losses at the gene ends were 5 bases for V and 7 bases for J; bases not matched to a gene: 8. CDR3 length equals 15 residues. Germline V CDR1 and CDR2: SEHNR, FQNEAQ (reference sequence). CDR3 in amino acids: CASSPDRGIGNEQFF. The CDR3 DNA follows: TGTGCCAGCAGCCCGGACAGGGGGATAGGAAATGAGCAGTTCTTC.

CDR3 nucleotides: TGCGCCAGCAGCTCCACTAAAGCGGGATGGGGCGCGAATGAGCAGTTCTTC. Its translation is CASSSTKAGWGANEQFF. This chain connects TRBV5-1 to TRBJ2-1, with 7 bases matching TRBD2. With 3 bases clipped from V and 7 bases from J, the junction kept 16 bases outside the gene matches. CDR1 and CDR2 from the germline V gene are SGHRS and YFSETQ. This CDR3 region has 17 residues.

The V call is TRBV21-1, the J call TRBJ2-7; the table's D call TRBD1 went unverified against the DNA. TRBV21-1 is tagged as a pseudogene. CDR3 size: 16 residues. Here the CDR3 reads CASSIRTRDTSYEQYF. Here the CDR3 DNA reads TGTGCCAGCAGCATACGAACCCGGGACACCAGCTACGAGCAGTACTTC.

This clonotype has a handful of counts. The chain has TRBV6-5 and TRBJ2-6; no firm D call. Germline CDR1 reads MNHEY; CDR2 reads SVGAGI. V lost 4 bases and J lost 0, with 7 bases in between. The CDR3 spans 15 residues. In nucleotides, the CDR3 is TGTGCCAGCAGTTCAGTCGGCTCTGGGGCCAACGTCCTGACTTTC. It specifies CASSSVGSGANVLTF.

The CDR3: CASSLFGGVKGNYGYTF. Here the CDR3 DNA reads TGTGCCAGCAGCTTATTTGGCGGGGTGAAGGGTAACTATGGCTACACCTTC. The gene calls are TRBV11-2 and TRBJ1-2; D remains ambiguous. V shed 2 bases and J shed 1 base, with 17 bases lying between them. CDR1 and CDR2 (germline): SGHAT, FQNNGV. The CDR3 is made up of 17 amino acids.

The rearrangement links TRBV20-1 to TRBJ1-6; 7 nucleotides line up with TRBD1. Germline V lookup: CDR1 DFQATT, CDR2 SNEGSKA (reference sequence). This CDR3 region has 14 residues. Trimming cost V 6 bases and J 5 bases; bases outside gene matches: 7. The CDR3 nucleotides read TGCAGTGCGTCGACAGGGTTCGATAATTCACCCCTCCACTTT. It specifies CSASTGFDNSPLHF.

Remarks on this clonotype: A junction boundary mismatches the germline segment, possibly from a read error. The genes are TRBV4-3 and TRBJ2-1, with D possibly matching TRBD1 (6 bases). The end of the DNA is better explained by TRBJ2-7, so the J call may be wrong. From germline, CDR1 is LGHNA and CDR2 YSLEER. This CDR3 has 15 amino acids. The CDR3 loop reads CAGSQDGTKYYEQYF. The CDR3 DNA follows: TGCGCCGGCAGCCAAGATGGGACAAAGTACTACGAGCAGTACTTC.

This clonotype has just a few counts. This rearrangement joins TRBV20-1 to TRBJ2-3; TRBD2 matches at 15 bases. In germline, CDR1 is DFQATT, CDR2 SNEGSKA (reference sequence). CDR3 length: 13 amino acids. CDR3 nucleotides: TGCAGCGGGACTAGCGGGGGGACCCATACGCAGTATTTT. Translated, it gives CSGTSGGTHTQYF.

This clonotype appeared many times. The chain couples TRBV27 to TRBJ2-1, with 7 nucleotides matching TRBD2. CDR1 is MNHEY, CDR2 SMNVEV, per germline (reference sequence). The ends lost 2 bases at V and 5 bases at J; junction bases unmatched: 15. The CDR3 is 18 amino acids. CDR3: CASSLRANGGYVNNEQFF. Here the CDR3 DNA reads TGTGCCAGCAGTTTAAGGGCAAACGGGGGGTACGTTAACAATGAGCAGTTCTTC.

As DNA, the CDR3 is TGCGCCAGCAGCGGAACGACAGGGCTCCAAGAGACCCAGTACTTC. Its protein product is CASSGTTGLQETQYF. This chain joins TRBV5-1 and TRBJ2-5, with TRBD1 matching over 7 bases. This CDR3 has 15 residues. Germline loops: CDR1 SGHRS, CDR2 YFSETQ. V gave up 4 bases and J gave up 1 base; unmatched junction bases: 7.

This sequence joins TRBV28 and TRBJ2-3, with D tentatively TRBD2 (6 bases). This CDR3 comprises 13 residues. Trimming cost V 8 bases and J 0 bases, with 9 bases left between them. CDR1 and CDR2 (germline): MDHEN, SYDVKM. The CDR3 DNA is TGTGCCAGCGTGGAGGGGAGCACAGATACGCAGTATTTT. The encoded protein is CASVEGSTDTQYF.

V is TRBV5-1 and J is TRBJ2-1, with TRBD1 matching 7 bases. The trim removed 2 bases at V and 5 bases at J, leaving 10 bases unmatched. CDR1 and CDR2 from the germline V gene are SGHRS and YFSETQ. The length of the CDR3 is 16 residues. The CDR3 sequence: CASSLRQGSPNNEQFF. In DNA, the CDR3 is TGCGCCAGCAGCTTAAGACAGGGTTCCCCCAACAATGAGCAGTTCTTC.

This clonotype has only a few counts. The CDR3 spells CASDRGINSPLHF. In nucleotides, the CDR3 is TGTGCCAGCGACAGGGGGATTAACTCACCCCTCCACTTT. V usage is TRBV28 and J usage is TRBJ1-6; TRBD1 aligns across 9 bases. The germline V gene encodes CDR1 MDHEN and CDR2 SYDVKM. The CDR3 has 13 residues. The V and J ends lost 8 bases and 10 bases, in that order; junction bases with no gene match: 6.

V and J are TRBV21-1 and TRBJ2-1; the D call in the table, TRBD2, was not verified against the DNA. TRBV21-1 is a recognized pseudogene. This CDR3 is 18 amino acids long. CDR3 coding DNA: TGTGCCAGCAGCAAAGGTTTCACTAGCGGGGGTCCTCACGATGAGCAGTTCTTC. Encoded protein: CASSKGFTSGGPHDEQFF.

This chain joins TRBV7-2 and TRBJ1-1; a weak D match, TRBD1 (6 bases). V lost 4 bases and J 1 base, leaving 13 bases between the germline ends. Per the germline V gene, CDR1 is SGHTA and CDR2 is FQGNSA. This CDR3 has 15 residues. CDR3 protein: CASSWKGGGNTEAFF. In DNA form, the CDR3 reads TGTGCCAGCAGCTGGAAAGGGGGGGGGAACACTGAAGCTTTCTTT.

A few counts support this clonotype. This chain uses TRBV5-4 with TRBJ1-4, with TRBD1 matching over 11 bases. The CDR3 has 18 amino acids. Trimming took 0 bases from V and 0 from J; bases not matched to a gene: 4. Germline V gives CDR1 SGHNT, CDR2 YYREEE (reference sequence). This CDR3 reads CASSLAGQGAATNEKLFF. The CDR3 DNA is TGTGCCAGCAGCTTGGCTGGACAGGGGGCTGCAACTAATGAAAAACTGTTTTTT.

The chain employs TRBV7-8 and TRBJ2-5; D is ambiguous. The closer fit of TRBJ2-7 to the DNA end suggests the J call may be wrong. The CDR3 totals 13 residues. Germline CDR1 reads SGHVS; CDR2 reads FQNEAQ. The CDR3 nucleotides read TGTGCCAGCAACAAGGGCGGCGCGAACGAGCAGTACTTC. Its translation is CASNKGGANEQYF.

This chain uses TRBV4-1 with TRBJ2-2, with TRBD1 matching 8 bases. Losses at the gene ends were 1 base for V and 3 bases for J; bases not matched to a gene: 4. CDR1 is MGHRA, CDR2 YSYEKL, per germline. There are 16 residues in the CDR3. The CDR3 loop reads CASSQGDRRDTGELFF. CDR3 sequence (DNA): TGCGCCAGCAGCCAAGGGGACAGGCGGGACACCGGGGAGCTGTTTTTT.

This clonotype was picked up a small number of times. CDR3 residues: CASSFHGQGGNEQFF. In DNA form, the CDR3 reads TGTGCCAGCAGTTTCCATGGACAGGGTGGGAATGAGCAGTTCTTC. The chain links TRBV28 to TRBJ2-1; TRBD1 matches 8 bases. From germline, CDR1 is MDHEN and CDR2 SYDVKM. The CDR3 sequence is 15 residues long. The trim removed 3 bases at V and 7 bases at J, leaving 8 bases unmatched. The full variable domain, in which reference TRBV28 and TRBJ2-1 provide the parts outside the CDR3, is DVKVTQSSRYLVKRTGEKVFLECVQDMDHENMFWYRQDPGLGLRLIYFSYDVKMKEKGDIPEGYSVSREKKERFSLILESASTNQTSMYLCASSFHGQGGNEQFFGPGTRLTVL.

The gene calls are TRBV29-1 and TRBJ2-5; 7 bases align to TRBD2. CDR1 and CDR2 from the germline V gene are SQVTM and ANQGSEA. V lost 4 bases, J lost 5 bases, and 4 bases stayed unmatched. This CDR3 region has 12 residues. The CDR3 bases are TGCAGCGTTGGGGAGGGAGTGGAGACCCAGTACTTC. The encoded protein is CSVGEGVETQYF.

This chain links TRBV7-9 with TRBJ1-1, with a tentative D call TRBD1 (5 bases). The CDR3 has 12 residues. V was clipped by 5 bases and J by 8 bases, with 12 bases between them. Germline V gene data show CDR1 as SEHNR and CDR2 as FQNEAQ (reference sequence). This CDR3 is CASSPDHREAFF. The CDR3 coding sequence is TGTGCCAGCAGCCCCGACCACAGGGAAGCTTTCTTT. The variable domain in full, with the rest retrieved from reference TRBV7-9 and TRBJ1-1, is DTGVSQNPRHKITKRGQNVTFRCDPISEHNRLYWYRQTLGQGPEFLTYFQNEAQLEKSRLLSDRFSAERPKGSFSTLEIQRTEQGDSAMYLCASSPDHREAFFGQGTRLTVV.

The gene calls are TRBV5-1 and TRBJ2-3; 7 bases match TRBD1. The germline CDR1 and CDR2 sequences are SGHRS and YFSETQ. J was trimmed by 14 bases and V by 3 bases; bases with no gene match: 6. The CDR3 runs to 11 residues. The CDR3 region has the DNA TGCGCCAGCAGCTCGACAGGGAGTTCGTATTTT. It encodes CASSSTGSSYF.

The chain carries TRBV20-1 and TRBJ1-4, with 7 bases identical to TRBD1. The germline gives CDR1 DFQATT, CDR2 SNEGSKA (reference sequence). The V gene end was trimmed by 4 bases and the J gene end by 0 bases; junction bases not matched to a gene: 5. The CDR3 is made up of 15 amino acids. Written as DNA, the CDR3 is TGCAGTGCTAACACCAGGGGGTCAACTAATGAAAAACTGTTTTTT. This sequence encodes CSANTRGSTNEKLFF.

V and J are TRBV6-2 or TRBV6-3 and TRBJ1-2; D not certain. The CDR3 contains 13 residues. CDR1 and CDR2 from the germline V gene are MNHEY and SVGEGT. With 4 bases removed from V and 12 bases from J, the gap between germline ends came to 18 bases. The CDR3 DNA reads TGTGCCAGCAGTTCGGACCCTTCTCTAGGCCACACCTTC. Translation gives CASSSDPSLGHTF.

This chain links TRBV10-3 with TRBJ2-7, with unresolved D. Near its end, the DNA agrees better with TRBJ2-5, so the J call may be wrong. The CDR3 is 13 residues long. Looked up from germline, CDR1 is ENHRY and CDR2 is SYGVKD. The CDR3 region has the DNA TGTGCCATCAGTGAGCTAGTGGGGGAGACCCAGTACTTC. Protein: CAISELVGETQYF.